One sample yielded the 28 T cell receptor beta chains listed below, sequenced in a study of identical twins. TCRdb re-analysed the 5' RACE reads in MiXCR, keeping a single row per CDR3 protein. Of roughly 260,000 distinct CDR3 sequences listed, about an eighth are singletons. Sequencing used memory (CD45RO+) T cells sorted from blood. These receptors all come from a woman aged 18-30 years in good health.

J is TRBJ2-3 and V is TRBV6-1; possibly TRBD1 or TRBD2 for D (5 bases each). The length of the CDR3 is 13 residues. Looked up from germline, CDR1 is MNHNS and CDR2 is SASEGT. Trimming removed 7 bases from V and 4 bases from J, with 12 bases in between. The chain's CDR3 is CASTKGRSDTQYF. CDR3 DNA sequence: TGTGCCAGCACCAAGGGACGGTCAGATACGCAGTATTTT.

J is TRBJ2-5 and V is TRBV6-1, with D maybe TRBD2 (5 bases). The CDR3 sequence is 13 residues long. V was pared by 4 bases and J by 4 bases, with 10 bases between. Germline V lookup: CDR1 MNHNS, CDR2 SASEGT. As DNA, the CDR3 is TGTGCCAGCAGTGCCCCCGGGGTAGAGACCCAGTACTTC. Translation gives CASSAPGVETQYF.

The chain links TRBV30 to TRBJ1-4; the match to TRBD1 covers 7 bases. V lost 1 base and J lost 8; bases outside the gene matches: 10. This CDR3 spans 15 amino acids. Per the germline V gene, CDR1 is GTSNPN and CDR2 is SVGIG (reference sequence). The CDR3 protein is CAWSDGQAGGEKLFF. For the CDR3, the DNA is TGTGCCTGGAGTGATGGACAGGCTGGTGGGGAAAAACTGTTTTTT.

This chain joins TRBV24-1 and TRBJ1-5, with a possible D match to TRBD1 (5 bases). V was cut by 10 bases and J by 1 base, with 13 bases left in between. Germline V lookup: CDR1 KGHDR, CDR2 SFDVKD. This CDR3 has 14 residues. DNA of the CDR3: TGTGCCACTACCGAGGGGTTCAGCAATCAGCCCCAGCATTTT. It encodes CATTEGFSNQPQHF.

This rearrangement joins TRBV3-1 to TRBJ1-2, with unresolved D. Germline CDR1 is LGHDT and CDR2 is YNNKEL (reference sequence). The CDR3 contains 15 residues. The ends were cut back, 0 bases at V and 2 bases at J, with 10 bases in the middle. This CDR3 is CASSQEIGLNYGYTF. In DNA form, the CDR3 reads TGTGCCAGCAGCCAAGAAATCGGATTAAACTATGGCTACACCTTC.

This chain joins TRBV6-1 and TRBJ1-1; no firm D call. Trimming removed 7 bases from V and 0 bases from J, with 12 bases in between. This CDR3 spans 14 amino acids. Germline-derived CDR1 and CDR2 are MNHNS and SASEGT. Written as DNA, the CDR3 is TGTGCCAGCAAAAGGGATCCCCTGAACACTGAAGCTTTCTTT. This translates into CASKRDPLNTEAFF.

Comment on this clonotype: The conserved phenylalanine or tryptophan normally closing the CDR3 is absent here, so this likely arose from a read error. V is TRBV5-1 and J is TRBJ2-3, with 7 nucleotides matching TRBD1. There are 15 residues in the CDR3. The germline V gene encodes CDR1 SGHRS and CDR2 YFSETQ. V was pared by 3 bases and J by 6 bases, with 10 bases of the junction left unmatched. DNA for the CDR3: TGCGCCAGCAGCTACTACAGGGGAGAGGGGGATACGCAGTATCTT. Residues: CASSYYRGEGDTQYL.

The chain couples TRBV12-3 or TRBV12-4 to TRBJ2-7; 8 bases line up with TRBD1. The V segment lost 5 bases and the J segment 6 bases; nucleotides outside the gene matches: 12. This CDR3 region has 15 residues. The CDR3 DNA reads as TGTGCCAGCAGTCTGAGGACAGGGTTGGGGCTCGAGCAGTACTTC. Its translation is CASSLRTGLGLEQYF.

V is TRBV5-4 and J is TRBJ1-1; 8 nucleotides match TRBD1. Germline V gene data show CDR1 as SGHNT and CDR2 as YYREEE (reference sequence). After removal of 4 bases from V and 5 bases from J, the junction contained 10 bases not matched to a gene. There are 15 residues in the CDR3. CDR3 in amino acids: CASSLGQGAGTEAFF. The CDR3 DNA sequence: TGTGCCAGCAGCCTAGGACAGGGTGCAGGAACTGAAGCTTTCTTT.

The chain recombines TRBV20-1 with TRBJ2-4; 13 bases are shared with TRBD2. Germline values: CDR1 DFQATT, CDR2 SNEGSKA (reference sequence). After removal of 6 bases from V and 8 bases from J, the junction contained 10 bases not matched to a gene. The CDR3 sequence is 15 residues long. CDR3 DNA sequence: TGCAGTGCGAAAACTAGCGGGAGGGCCATAGACATTCAGTACTTC. It encodes CSAKTSGRAIDIQYF.

The table lists this clonotype with a few counts. This chain links TRBV7-9 with TRBJ2-6; TRBD2 might be the D (5 bases). This CDR3 region has 17 residues. The germline V gene encodes CDR1 SEHNR and CDR2 FQNEAQ (reference sequence). With 0 bases removed from V and 0 bases from J, the gap between germline ends came to 9 bases. The CDR3 protein is CASSLALGSSGANVLTF. DNA of the CDR3: TGTGCCAGCAGCTTAGCGTTGGGGAGCTCTGGGGCCAACGTCCTGACTTTC.

The chain has TRBV6-2 or TRBV6-3 and TRBJ2-3; 9 bases are shared with TRBD2. V trimming: 5 bases; J trimming: 2 bases; junction bases outside the gene matches: 8. The CDR3 length is 16 residues. CDR1 and CDR2 from the germline V gene are MNHEY and SVGEGT. CDR3 sequence reads: CASSDLLAGNTDTQYF. In nucleotides, the CDR3 is TGTGCCAGCAGTGACCTACTAGCGGGTAACACAGATACGCAGTATTTT.

V gene TRBV21-1 combines with J gene TRBJ2-3; TRBD1, the table's D call, was not compared with the DNA. TRBV21-1 is an annotated pseudogene. The CDR3 has 14 residues. The CDR3 DNA is TGTGCCAGCACAAGCGGGGGGGGCACAGATACGCAGTATTTT. It specifies CASTSGGGTDTQYF.

The chain employs TRBV19 and TRBJ1-2, with D hard to call. Trimming removed 7 bases at V and 4 bases at J, with 19 bases between. The germline CDR1 and CDR2 sequences are LNHDA and SQIVND (reference sequence). The length of the CDR3 is 15 residues. The CDR3 spells CASTTALAGVYGYTF. The CDR3 DNA reads TGTGCCAGTACCACTGCCTTGGCCGGAGTCTATGGCTACACCTTC. Together with reference TRBV19 and TRBJ1-2, the CDR3 gives the full variable domain: DGGITQSPKYLFRKEGQNVTLSCEQNLNHDAMYWYRQDPGQGLRLIYYSQIVNDFQKGDIAEGYSVSREKKESFPLTVTSAQKNPTAFYLCASTTALAGVYGYTFGSGTRLTVV.

This chain uses TRBV20-1 with TRBJ2-1, with D tentatively TRBD2 (5 bases). CDR1 and CDR2 (germline): DFQATT, SNEGSKA (reference sequence). The V gene lost 4 bases and the J gene lost 4 bases, with 8 bases spanning the gap. CDR3 length: 12 residues. This chain's CDR3 is CSATERYNEQFF. CDR3 bases: TGCAGTGCTACCGAGCGGTACAATGAGCAGTTCTTC.

The J gene is TRBJ1-5, the V gene TRBV12-3 or TRBV12-4; 9 nucleotides match TRBD1. The junction had 7 bases not matched to a gene; V was cut back by 6 bases and J by 7 bases. This CDR3 has 14 amino acids. CDR3 DNA: TGTGCCAGCAGCCGGACAGGGGCGCACCAGCCCCAGCATTTT. Translation: CASSRTGAHQPQHF.

J is TRBJ1-5 and V is TRBV5-5; a weak D match, TRBD1 (6 bases). The V gene lost 4 bases and the J gene lost 6 bases, with 20 bases spanning the gap. Per germline, CDR1 SGHKS and CDR2 YYEKEE (reference sequence). CDR3 size: 16 residues. The CDR3 nucleotides read TGTGCCAGCAGCCCCTATGCAGGGGAGGTTGGTCAGCCCCAGCATTTT. It encodes CASSPYAGEVGQPQHF.

The rearrangement joins TRBV2 to TRBJ2-1, with TRBD2 matching over 9 bases. Germline V gene data show CDR1 as SNHLY and CDR2 as FYNNEI. The CDR3 is 14 amino acids. Trimming took 2 bases from V and 8 from J; bases not matched to a gene: 4. CDR3 nucleotide sequence: TGTGCCAGCAGTGAATGGCGGGGGGGCGATGAGCAGTTCTTC. Protein: CASSEWRGGDEQFF. The full variable domain, with the rest looked up from reference TRBV2 and TRBJ2-1, is EPEVTQTPSHQVTQMGQEVILRCVPISNHLYFYWYRQILGQKVEFLVSFYNNEISEKSEIFDDQFSVERPDGSNFTLKIRSTKLEDSAMYFCASSEWRGGDEQFFGPGTRLTVL.

Many counts were recorded for this clonotype. The chain carries TRBV30 and TRBJ2-1, with D unresolved. V was clipped by 5 bases and J by 8 bases, with 13 bases between them. In germline, CDR1 is GTSNPN, CDR2 SVGIG (reference sequence). The CDR3 loop spans 12 amino acids. The DNA for the CDR3 is TGTGCCTGGGGCTCTAACGTCTATGAGCAGTTCTTC. Translated, it gives CAWGSNVYEQFF.

This clonotype was seen a few times. This chain connects TRBV4-3 to TRBJ1-5, with D possibly being TRBD1 (5 bases). The germline V and J ends were trimmed by 0 bases and 1 base, with 16 bases remaining between them. This CDR3 is 18 amino acids long. Germline CDR1 reads LGHNA; CDR2 reads YSLEER. The CDR3 spells CASSQDMGGVGSNQPQHF. In DNA, the CDR3 is TGCGCCAGCAGCCAAGATATGGGGGGGGTGGGGAGCAATCAGCCCCAGCATTTT.

The chain is built from TRBV20-1 and TRBJ2-5; maybe TRBD1 (6 bases). V was shortened by 2 bases and J by 4 bases, with 17 bases between the two germline ends. Germline loops: CDR1 DFQATT, CDR2 SNEGSKA (reference sequence). The CDR3 is 15 residues long. CDR3 in DNA: TGCAGTGCTAGACCCAATCAGGGGTCGATAGAGACCCAGTACTTC. Encoded protein: CSARPNQGSIETQYF.

This clonotype was observed at least ten times. The chain carries TRBV29-1 and TRBJ2-5; D perhaps matches TRBD1 (6 bases). Germline V gives CDR1 SQVTM, CDR2 ANQGSEA. CDR3 length: 12 amino acids. The V and J ends lost 7 bases and 1 base respectively, with 10 bases between them. The CDR3: CSASDSQETQYF. The CDR3 region has the DNA TGCAGCGCCTCGGACAGCCAAGAGACCCAGTACTTC.

This clonotype was seen more than once but under ten times. This chain connects TRBV6-2 or TRBV6-3 to TRBJ1-3, with unresolved D. CDR3 length equals 16 residues. The germline V gene encodes CDR1 MNHEY and CDR2 SVGEGT. Trimming took off 5 bases at V and 2 bases at J, with 16 bases between the two ends. The CDR3 here is CASSRDTSLTGNTIYF. For the CDR3, the DNA is TGTGCCAGCAGTCGTGACACTTCACTGACTGGAAACACCATATATTTT.

This clonotype was detected a few times. This chain joins TRBV11-2 and TRBJ2-5; 9 bases fit TRBD2. V gave up 1 base and J gave up 4 bases; unmatched junction bases: 10. The CDR3 spans 17 residues. Germline assignment: CDR1 SGHAT and CDR2 FQNNGV. The CDR3 DNA sequence: TGTGCCAGCAGCTTAGGGTTTAGCGGGGGCCAAGGAGAGACCCAGTACTTC. It encodes CASSLGFSGGQGETQYF.

This chain links TRBV15 with TRBJ2-5, with 7 nucleotides matching TRBD2. Trimming cost V 0 bases and J 4 bases; bases outside gene matches: 8. The germline gives CDR1 LNHNV, CDR2 YYDKDF (reference sequence). This CDR3 is built from 16 residues. The CDR3 sequence is CATSRETGGLIETQYF. Written as DNA, the CDR3 is TGTGCCACCAGCAGAGAGACGGGGGGTTTAATAGAGACCCAGTACTTC.

The J gene is TRBJ1-2, the V gene TRBV14, with D unresolved. CDR3 size: 15 residues. Trimming shortened V by 0 bases and J by 6 bases, and 14 bases separated the two germline ends. The germline gives CDR1 SGHDN, CDR2 FVKESK. The CDR3 is CASSQEGREAHGYTF. CDR3 nucleotide sequence: TGTGCCAGCAGCCAAGAGGGAAGGGAAGCGCATGGCTACACCTTC. Combining the CDR3 with reference TRBV14 and TRBJ1-2 gives the whole variable domain EAGVTQFPSHSVIEKGQTVTLRCDPISGHDNLYWYRRVMGKEIKFLLHFVKESKQDESGMPNNRFLAERTGGTYSTLKVQPAELEDSGVYFCASSQEGREAHGYTFGSGTRLTVV.

In its sample, this clonotype was seen a few times. This chain uses TRBV12-3 or TRBV12-4 with TRBJ1-1; D not resolved. This CDR3 is built from 14 residues. V gave up 2 bases and J gave up 2 bases, with 9 bases separating them. CDR3 bases: TGTGCCAGCAGTTTAAGGCATATTAACACTGAAGCTTTCTTT. The encoded protein is CASSLRHINTEAFF.

This clonotype was found a few times. V usage is TRBV7-2 and J usage is TRBJ2-7; a possible D gene is TRBD2 (6 bases). Germline-derived CDR1 and CDR2 are SGHTA and FQGNSA. The V and J ends lost 5 bases and 6 bases respectively, with 14 bases between them. The CDR3 has 13 residues. The CDR3 DNA sequence: TGTGCCAGCAGCCTCCAACTAGCCTCCGAGCAGTACTTC. Amino acid sequence: CASSLQLASEQYF.